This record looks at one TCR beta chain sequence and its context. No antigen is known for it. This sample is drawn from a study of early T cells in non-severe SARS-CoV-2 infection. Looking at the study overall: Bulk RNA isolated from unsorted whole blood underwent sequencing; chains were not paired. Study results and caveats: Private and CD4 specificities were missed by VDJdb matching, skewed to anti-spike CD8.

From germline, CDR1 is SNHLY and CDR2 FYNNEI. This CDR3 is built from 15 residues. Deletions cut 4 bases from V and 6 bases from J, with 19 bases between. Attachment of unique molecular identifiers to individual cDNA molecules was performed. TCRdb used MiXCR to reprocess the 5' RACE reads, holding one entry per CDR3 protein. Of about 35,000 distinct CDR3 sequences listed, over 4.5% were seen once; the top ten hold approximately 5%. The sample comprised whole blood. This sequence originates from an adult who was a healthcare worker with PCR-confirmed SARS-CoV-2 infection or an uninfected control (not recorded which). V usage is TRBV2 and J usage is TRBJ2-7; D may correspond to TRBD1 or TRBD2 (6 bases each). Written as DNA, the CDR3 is TGTGCCAGCAGTGCGGGGGCGGTCTCCTACAGCGAGCAGTACTTC. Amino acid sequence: CASSAGAVSYSEQYF.